Below, one T cell receptor (beta chain) is given with its context. TCRdb's table, derived via immunoSEQ multiplex PCR, lists solely in-frame clones and lacks some. The table lists tens of thousands of clones, 70% to 85% of them singletons. This CDR3 is built from 13 residues. Trimming stripped 5 bases from V and 2 bases from J, with 9 bases between. CDR1 is LGHNA and CDR2 is YNFKEQ in the germline V gene. This entry comes from a study of blood T cell repertoires in COVID-19. For the study at large: Spain, Italy and the United States supplied samples that represented acute and convalescent COVID-19.

The gene calls are TRBV4-2 and TRBJ1-1; no definite D call. This TCR derives from an older man with active COVID-19. The sequenced sample consisted of peripheral blood. The CDR3 DNA is TGTGCCAGCAGCTCCAGGATTAACACTGAAGCTTTCTTT. Its translation is CASSSRINTEAFF.